Below are 8 T cell receptor beta chains sequenced from a single sample in a study of monozygotic twins with inflammatory bowel disease. Following a re-call of the 5' RACE reads, TCRdb has one entry per CDR3 protein and lacks DNA. The table for this sample gives under 150,000 distinct CDR3 sequences. The sequenced material came from blood. The receptors stem from a human donor with ulcerative colitis or Crohn's disease, or a healthy co-twin of an affected twin (not recorded which).

The chain has TRBV4-3 and TRBJ2-7; the D gene TCRdb calls, TRBD1, cannot be checked with no DNA. CDR1 is LGHNA, CDR2 YSLEER, per germline. This CDR3 comprises 16 residues. The CDR3 reads CASSQDYRGLTYEQYF.

The genes are TRBV27 and TRBJ1-1; TCRdb designates TRBD1, a call that cannot be tested without DNA. Germline-derived CDR1 and CDR2 are MNHEY and SMNVEV (reference sequence). The CDR3 has 12 residues. CDR3 in amino acids: CASSPQGTEAFF.

This chain connects TRBV7-9 to TRBJ1-5; TCRdb names TRBD1, which stays unverified in the absence of DNA. Germline CDR1 reads SEHNR; CDR2 reads FQNEAQ (reference sequence). CDR3 length: 14 amino acids. The CDR3 protein is CASSLGGINQPQHF.

The V gene is TRBV7-9, the J gene TRBJ1-1; TCRdb calls TRBD1, which cannot be checked without DNA. This CDR3 region has 13 residues. Germline CDR1 reads SEHNR; CDR2 reads FQNEAQ (reference sequence). The CDR3 protein is CASTLNGGRVAFF.

The CDR3 is CASSPLSGQTYEQYF. The chain couples TRBV18 to TRBJ2-7; lacking DNA, the TRBD1 call made by TCRdb goes unchecked. CDR1 is KGHSH and CDR2 is LQKENI in the germline V gene. This CDR3 contains 15 residues.

V usage is TRBV28 and J usage is TRBJ1-1. From germline, CDR1 is MDHEN and CDR2 SYDVKM. The CDR3 totals 12 residues. The CDR3 spells CASSRSGFEAFF.

V gene TRBV12-3 or TRBV12-4 combines with J gene TRBJ2-4. This CDR3 has 16 residues. This CDR3 is CASSLSGELAKNIQYF.

The chain couples TRBV5-1 to TRBJ1-2; there is no DNA to check the TCRdb D call of TRBD1. The germline CDR1 and CDR2 sequences are SGHRS and YFSETQ. The CDR3 extends over 20 amino acids. The CDR3 here is CASRRGDREIKNPELSGYTF. Full variable domain (outside the CDR3, taken from reference TRBV5-1 and TRBJ1-2): KAGVTQTPRYLIKTRGQQVTLSCSPISGHRSVSWYQQTPGQGLQFLFEYFSETQRNKGNFPGRFSGRQFSNSRSEMNVSTLELGDSALYLCASRRGDREIKNPELSGYTFGSGTRLTVV.